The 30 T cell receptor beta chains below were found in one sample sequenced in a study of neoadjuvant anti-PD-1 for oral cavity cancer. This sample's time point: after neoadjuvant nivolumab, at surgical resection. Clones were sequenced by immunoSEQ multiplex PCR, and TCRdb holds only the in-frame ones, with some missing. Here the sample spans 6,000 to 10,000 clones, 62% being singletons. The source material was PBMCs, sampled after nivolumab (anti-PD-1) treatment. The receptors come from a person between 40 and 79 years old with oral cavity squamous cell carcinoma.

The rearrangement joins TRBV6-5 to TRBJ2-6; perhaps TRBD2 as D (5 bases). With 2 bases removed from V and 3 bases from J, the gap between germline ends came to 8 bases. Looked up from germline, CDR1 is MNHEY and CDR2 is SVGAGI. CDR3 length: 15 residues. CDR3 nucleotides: TGTGCCAGCAGTTACGGGGAGAATGGGGCCAACGTCCTGACTTTC. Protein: CASSYGENGANVLTF.

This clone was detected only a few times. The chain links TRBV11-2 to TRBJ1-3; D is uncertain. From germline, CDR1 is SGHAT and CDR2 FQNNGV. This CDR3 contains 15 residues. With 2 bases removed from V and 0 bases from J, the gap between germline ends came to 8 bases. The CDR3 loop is CASSLMKSSGNTIYF. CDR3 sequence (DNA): TGTGCCAGCAGCTTAATGAAGAGCTCTGGAAACACCATATATTTT.

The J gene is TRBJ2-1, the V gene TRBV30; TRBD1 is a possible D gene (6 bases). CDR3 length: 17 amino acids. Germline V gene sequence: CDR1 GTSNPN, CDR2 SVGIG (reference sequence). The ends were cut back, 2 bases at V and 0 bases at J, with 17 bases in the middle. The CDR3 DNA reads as TGTGCCTGGAGTCTGGGGGTGGGGGCAGGCTCCTACAATGAGCAGTTCTTC. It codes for CAWSLGVGAGSYNEQFF.

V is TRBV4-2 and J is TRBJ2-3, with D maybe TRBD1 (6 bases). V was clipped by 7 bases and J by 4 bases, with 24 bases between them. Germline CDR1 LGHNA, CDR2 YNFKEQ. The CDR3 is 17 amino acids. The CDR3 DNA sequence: TGTGCCAGCAAAATCAGGGGTGTAGGCCCACAGCCAGATACGCAGTATTTT. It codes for CASKIRGVGPQPDTQYF.

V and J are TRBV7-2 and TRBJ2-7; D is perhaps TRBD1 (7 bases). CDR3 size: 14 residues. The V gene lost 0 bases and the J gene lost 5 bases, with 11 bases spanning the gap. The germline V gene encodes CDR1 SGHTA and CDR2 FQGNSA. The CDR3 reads CASSLAGGQNEQYF. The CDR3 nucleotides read TGTGCCAGCAGCTTAGCGGGGGGACAGAACGAGCAGTACTTC.

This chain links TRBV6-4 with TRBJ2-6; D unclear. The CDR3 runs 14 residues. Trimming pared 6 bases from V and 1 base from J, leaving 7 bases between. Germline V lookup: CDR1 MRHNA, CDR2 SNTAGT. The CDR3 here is CASRTWSGANVLTF. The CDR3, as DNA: TGTGCCAGCAGGACATGGTCTGGGGCCAACGTCCTGACTTTC.

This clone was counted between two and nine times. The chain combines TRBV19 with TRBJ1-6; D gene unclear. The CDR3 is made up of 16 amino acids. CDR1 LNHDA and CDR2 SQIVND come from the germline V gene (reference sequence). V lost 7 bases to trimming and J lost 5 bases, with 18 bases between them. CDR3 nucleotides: TGTGCCAGTAATAGGTCAGGAAGCACGAATAATTCACCCCTCCACTTT. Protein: CASNRSGSTNNSPLHF.

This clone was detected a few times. CDR3 protein: CASSLVGGLGNNEQFF. For the CDR3, the DNA is TGCGCCAGCAGCTTGGTGGGGGGCTTGGGGAACAATGAGCAGTTCTTC. The gene calls are TRBV5-1 and TRBJ2-1; D might be TRBD1 or TRBD2, each matching 6 bases. Trimming pared 0 bases from V and 5 bases from J, leaving 15 bases between. The CDR3 spans 16 residues. Looked up from germline, CDR1 is SGHRS and CDR2 is YFSETQ.

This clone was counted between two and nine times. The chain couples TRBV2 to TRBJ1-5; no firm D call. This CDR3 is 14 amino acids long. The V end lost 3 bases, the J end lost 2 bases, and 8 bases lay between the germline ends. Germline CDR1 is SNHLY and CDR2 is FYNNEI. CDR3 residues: CASSDMRGNQPQHF. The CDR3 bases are TGTGCCAGCAGTGATATGAGGGGCAATCAGCCCCAGCATTTT.

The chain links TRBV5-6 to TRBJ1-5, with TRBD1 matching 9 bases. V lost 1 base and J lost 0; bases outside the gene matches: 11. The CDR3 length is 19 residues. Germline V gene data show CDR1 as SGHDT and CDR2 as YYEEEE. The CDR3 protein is CASSLSQTGGVYSNQPQHF. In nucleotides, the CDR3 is TGTGCCAGCAGCTTGTCCCAGACAGGGGGGGTGTATAGCAATCAGCCCCAGCATTTT.

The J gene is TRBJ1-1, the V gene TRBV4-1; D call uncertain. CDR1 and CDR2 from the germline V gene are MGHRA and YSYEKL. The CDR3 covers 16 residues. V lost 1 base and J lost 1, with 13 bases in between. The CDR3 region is CASSQVLHIQNTEAFF. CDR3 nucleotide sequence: TGCGCCAGCAGCCAAGTTTTACATATACAGAACACTGAAGCTTTCTTT.

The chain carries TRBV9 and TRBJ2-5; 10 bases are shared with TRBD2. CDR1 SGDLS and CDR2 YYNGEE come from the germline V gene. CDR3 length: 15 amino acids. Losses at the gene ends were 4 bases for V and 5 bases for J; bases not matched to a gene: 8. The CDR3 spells CASSIQAGGQETQYF. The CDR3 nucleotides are TGTGCCAGCAGCATCCAAGCGGGGGGGCAGGAGACCCAGTACTTC.

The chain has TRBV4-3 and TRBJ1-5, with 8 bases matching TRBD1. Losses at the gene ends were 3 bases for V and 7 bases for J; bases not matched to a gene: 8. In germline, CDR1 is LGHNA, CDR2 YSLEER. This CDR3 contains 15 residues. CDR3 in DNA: TGCGCCAGCAGCCACTTCCAGGGGGCAAGGCAGCCCCAGCATTTT. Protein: CASSHFQGARQPQHF.

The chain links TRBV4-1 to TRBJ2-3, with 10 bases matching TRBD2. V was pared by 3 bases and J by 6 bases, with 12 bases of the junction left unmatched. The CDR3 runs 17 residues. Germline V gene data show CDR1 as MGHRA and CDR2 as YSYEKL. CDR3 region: CASSHRTSGLTVDTQYF. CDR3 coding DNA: TGCGCCAGCAGCCACCGGACTAGCGGCTTGACTGTGGATACGCAGTATTTT.

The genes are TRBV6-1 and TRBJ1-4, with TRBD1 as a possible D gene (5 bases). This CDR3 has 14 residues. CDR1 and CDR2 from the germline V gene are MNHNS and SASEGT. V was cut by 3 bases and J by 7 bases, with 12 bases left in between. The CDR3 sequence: CASSDGGYGEKLFF. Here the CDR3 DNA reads TGTGCCAGCAGTGATGGGGGTTACGGTGAAAAACTGTTTTTT.

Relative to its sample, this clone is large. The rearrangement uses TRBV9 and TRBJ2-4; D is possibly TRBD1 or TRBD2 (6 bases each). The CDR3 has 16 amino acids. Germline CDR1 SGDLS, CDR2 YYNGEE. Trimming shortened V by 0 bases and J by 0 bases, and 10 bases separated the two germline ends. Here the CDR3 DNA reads TGTGCCAGCAGCGTAGAGGGGGGAGTAGCCAAAAACATTCAGTACTTC. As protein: CASSVEGGVAKNIQYF.

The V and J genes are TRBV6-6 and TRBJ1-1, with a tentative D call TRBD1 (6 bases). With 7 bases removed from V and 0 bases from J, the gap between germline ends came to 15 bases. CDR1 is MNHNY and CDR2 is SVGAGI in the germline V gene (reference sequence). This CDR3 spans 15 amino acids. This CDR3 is CASNQGGGMNTEAFF. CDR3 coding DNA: TGTGCCAGCAATCAGGGAGGGGGTATGAACACTGAAGCTTTCTTT.

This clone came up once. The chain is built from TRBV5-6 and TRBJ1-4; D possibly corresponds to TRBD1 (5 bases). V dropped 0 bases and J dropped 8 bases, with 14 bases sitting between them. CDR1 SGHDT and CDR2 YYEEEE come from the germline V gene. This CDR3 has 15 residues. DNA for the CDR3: TGTGCCAGCAGCTTGGGGCAGGGATTTGGGGAAAAACTGTTTTTT. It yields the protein CASSLGQGFGEKLFF.

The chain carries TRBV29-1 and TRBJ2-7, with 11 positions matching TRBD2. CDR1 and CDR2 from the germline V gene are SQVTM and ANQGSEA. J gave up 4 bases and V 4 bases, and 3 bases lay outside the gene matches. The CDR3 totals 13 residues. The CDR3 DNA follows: TGCAGCGTTGCAGCTAGCGGGGGGTACGAGCAGTACTTC. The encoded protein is CSVAASGGYEQYF.

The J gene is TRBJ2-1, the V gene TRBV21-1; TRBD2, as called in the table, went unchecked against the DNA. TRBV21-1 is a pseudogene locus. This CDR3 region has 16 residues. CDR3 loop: CASSKAILAGEDEQFF. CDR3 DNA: TGTGCCAGCAGCAAAGCGATTCTAGCGGGGGAGGATGAGCAGTTCTTC.

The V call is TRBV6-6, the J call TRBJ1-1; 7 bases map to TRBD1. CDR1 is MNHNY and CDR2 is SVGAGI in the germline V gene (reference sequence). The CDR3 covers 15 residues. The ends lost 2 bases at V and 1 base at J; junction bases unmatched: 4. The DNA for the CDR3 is TGTGCCAGCAGTTACGGGGGACAGCCGAACACTGAAGCTTTCTTT. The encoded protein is CASSYGGQPNTEAFF.

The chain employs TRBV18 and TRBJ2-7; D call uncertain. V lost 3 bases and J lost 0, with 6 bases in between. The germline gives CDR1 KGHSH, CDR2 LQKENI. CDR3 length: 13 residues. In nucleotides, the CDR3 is TGTGCCAGCTCACCTCAGGTCTCCTACGAGCAGTACTTC. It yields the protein CASSPQVSYEQYF.

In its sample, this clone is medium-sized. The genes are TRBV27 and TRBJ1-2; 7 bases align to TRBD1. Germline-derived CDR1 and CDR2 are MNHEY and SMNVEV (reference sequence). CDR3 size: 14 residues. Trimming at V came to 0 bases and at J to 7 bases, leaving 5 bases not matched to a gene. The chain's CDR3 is CASSLSTGMSGYTF. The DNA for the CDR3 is TGTGCCAGCAGTTTATCGACAGGGATGAGTGGCTACACCTTC.

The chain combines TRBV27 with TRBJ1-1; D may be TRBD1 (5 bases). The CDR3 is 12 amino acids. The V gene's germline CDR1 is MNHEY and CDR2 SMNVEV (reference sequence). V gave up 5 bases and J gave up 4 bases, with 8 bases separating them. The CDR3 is CASSPGGTEAFF. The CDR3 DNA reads TGTGCCAGCAGTCCCGGGGGCACTGAAGCTTTCTTT.

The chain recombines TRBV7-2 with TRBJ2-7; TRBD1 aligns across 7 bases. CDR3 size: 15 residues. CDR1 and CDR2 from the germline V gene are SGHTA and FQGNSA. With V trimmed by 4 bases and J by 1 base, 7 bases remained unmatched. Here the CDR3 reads CASSSAGTASYEQYF. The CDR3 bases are TGTGCCAGCAGCTCAGCCGGGACAGCTTCCTACGAGCAGTACTTC.

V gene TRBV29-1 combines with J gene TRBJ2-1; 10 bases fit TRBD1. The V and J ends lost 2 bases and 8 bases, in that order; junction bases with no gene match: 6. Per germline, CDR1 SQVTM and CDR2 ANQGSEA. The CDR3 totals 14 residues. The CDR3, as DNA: TGCAGCGTTGAAACCCTCGGACAGGGGGATGAGCAGTTCTTC. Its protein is CSVETLGQGDEQFF.

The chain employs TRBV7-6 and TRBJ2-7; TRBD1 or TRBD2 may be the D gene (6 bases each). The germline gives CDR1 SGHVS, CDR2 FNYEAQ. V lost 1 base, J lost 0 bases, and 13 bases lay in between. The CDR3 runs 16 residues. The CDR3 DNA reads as TGTGCCAGCAGCTTAGGGTGGGGGGCCCTCTCCTACGAGCAGTACTTC. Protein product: CASSLGWGALSYEQYF.

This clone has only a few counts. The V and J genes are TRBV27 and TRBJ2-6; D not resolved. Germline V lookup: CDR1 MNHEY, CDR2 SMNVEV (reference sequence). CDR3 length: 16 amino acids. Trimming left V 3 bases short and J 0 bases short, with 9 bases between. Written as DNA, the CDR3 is TGTGCCAGCAGTTTCGGACGCAACTCTGGGGCCAACGTCCTGACTTTC. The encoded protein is CASSFGRNSGANVLTF.

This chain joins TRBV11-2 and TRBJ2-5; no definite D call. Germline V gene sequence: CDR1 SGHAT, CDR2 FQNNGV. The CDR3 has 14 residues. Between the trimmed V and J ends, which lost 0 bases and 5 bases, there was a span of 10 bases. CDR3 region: CASSLDLVGETQYF. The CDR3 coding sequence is TGTGCCAGCAGCTTAGACCTTGTGGGGGAGACCCAGTACTTC.

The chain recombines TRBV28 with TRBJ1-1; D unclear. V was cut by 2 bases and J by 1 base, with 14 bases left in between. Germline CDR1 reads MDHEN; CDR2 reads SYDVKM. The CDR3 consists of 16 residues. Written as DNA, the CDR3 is TGTGCCAGCAGTTTACGATCACGCAAGCAGAACACTGAAGCTTTCTTT. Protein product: CASSLRSRKQNTEAFF. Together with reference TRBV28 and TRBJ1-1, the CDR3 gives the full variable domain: DVKVTQSSRYLVKRTGEKVFLECVQDMDHENMFWYRQDPGLGLRLIYFSYDVKMKEKGDIPEGYSVSREKKERFSLILESASTNQTSMYLCASSLRSRKQNTEAFFGQGTRLTVV.